This T cell receptor (beta chain) was captured by sequencing in a study of T cells in Graves' hyperthyroidism and ophthalmopathy. Researchers took RNA transcripts and amplified the TCR beta CDR3 regions from them. The HTBI set primed first-round TCR CDR3 RT-PCR. TCRdb used MiXCR to reprocess the multiplex PCR reads, holding one entry per CDR3 protein. The sample carries under 300,000 distinct CDR3 sequences, about 15% recorded once. Losses at the gene ends were 0 bases for V and 9 bases for J; bases not matched to a gene: 5. CDR3 length equals 13 residues. Germline V lookup: CDR1 MGHRA, CDR2 YSYEKL. This clonotype has only a few counts.

J is TRBJ2-7 and V is TRBV4-1; TRBD2 agrees at 7 bases. Material: blood. The clonotype comes from a woman between 45 and 60 years old with Graves' hyperthyroidism that later progressed to Graves' ophthalmopathy. CDR3 amino acids: CASSQEVASGQYF. Written as DNA, the CDR3 is TGCGCCAGCAGCCAAGAGGTGGCTAGCGGGCAGTACTTC.